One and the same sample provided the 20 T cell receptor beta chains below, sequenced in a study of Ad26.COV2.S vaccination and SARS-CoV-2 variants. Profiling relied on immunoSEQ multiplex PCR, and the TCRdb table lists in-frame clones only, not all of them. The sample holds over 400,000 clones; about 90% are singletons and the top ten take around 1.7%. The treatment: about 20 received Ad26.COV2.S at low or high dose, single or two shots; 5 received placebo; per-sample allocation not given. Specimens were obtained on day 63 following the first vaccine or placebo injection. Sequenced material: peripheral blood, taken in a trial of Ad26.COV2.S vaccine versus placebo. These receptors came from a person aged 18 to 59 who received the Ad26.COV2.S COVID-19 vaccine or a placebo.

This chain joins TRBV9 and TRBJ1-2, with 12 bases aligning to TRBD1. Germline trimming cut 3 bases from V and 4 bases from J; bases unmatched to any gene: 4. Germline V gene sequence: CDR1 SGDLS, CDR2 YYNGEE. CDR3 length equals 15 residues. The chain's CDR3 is CASSAGQGASYGYTF. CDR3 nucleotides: TGTGCCAGCAGCGCGGGACAGGGGGCCTCCTATGGCTACACCTTC.

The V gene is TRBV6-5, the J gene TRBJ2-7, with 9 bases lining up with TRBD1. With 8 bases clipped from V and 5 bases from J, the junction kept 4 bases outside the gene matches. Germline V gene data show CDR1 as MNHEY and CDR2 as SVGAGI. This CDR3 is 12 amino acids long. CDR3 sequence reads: CASEGQGDEQYF. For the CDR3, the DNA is TGTGCCAGCGAGGGACAGGGCGACGAGCAGTACTTC.

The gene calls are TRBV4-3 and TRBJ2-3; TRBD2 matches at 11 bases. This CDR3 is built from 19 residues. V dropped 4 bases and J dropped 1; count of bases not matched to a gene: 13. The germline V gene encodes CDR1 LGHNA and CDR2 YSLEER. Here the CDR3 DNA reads TGCGCCAGCAGCCCCCCCAGACCGGAGACTAGCGGGGGCACAGATACGCAGTATTTT. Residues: CASSPPRPETSGGTDTQYF.

The CDR3 is CASSLPTVNLQETQYF. CDR3 DNA sequence: TGTGCCAGCAGCTTACCGACCGTTAACCTCCAAGAGACCCAGTACTTC. This chain joins TRBV7-2 and TRBJ2-5; no clear D. The germline gives CDR1 SGHTA, CDR2 FQGNSA. This CDR3 has 16 residues. Deletions cut 2 bases from V and 1 base from J, with 14 bases between.

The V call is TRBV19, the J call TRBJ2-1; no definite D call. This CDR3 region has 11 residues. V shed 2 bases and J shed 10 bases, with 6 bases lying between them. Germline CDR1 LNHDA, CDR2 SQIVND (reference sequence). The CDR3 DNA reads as TGTGCCAGTAGTATAATTGGGGAGCAGTTCTTC. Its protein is CASSIIGEQFF.

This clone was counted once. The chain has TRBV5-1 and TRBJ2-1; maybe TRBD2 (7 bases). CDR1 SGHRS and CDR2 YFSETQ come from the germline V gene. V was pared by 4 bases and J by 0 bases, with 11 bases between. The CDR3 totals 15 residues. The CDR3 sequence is CASSRGAVSYNEQFF. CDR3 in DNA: TGCGCCAGCAGCCGGGGGGCGGTCTCCTACAATGAGCAGTTCTTC.

The CDR3 nucleotides read TGTGCCAGCAGCTTATTGGACGGGGAGCTGTTTTTT. It codes for CASSLLDGELFF. The V call is TRBV7-2, the J call TRBJ2-2; D gene ambiguous. The CDR3 is made up of 12 amino acids. Trimming removed 2 bases from V and 7 bases from J, with 5 bases in between. Germline-derived CDR1 and CDR2 are SGHTA and FQGNSA.

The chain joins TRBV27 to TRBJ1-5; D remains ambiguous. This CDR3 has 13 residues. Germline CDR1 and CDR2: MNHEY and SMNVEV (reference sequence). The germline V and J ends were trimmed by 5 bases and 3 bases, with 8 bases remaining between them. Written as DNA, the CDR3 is TGTGCCAGCAGTACCAGATACAATCAGCCCCAGCATTTT. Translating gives CASSTRYNQPQHF.

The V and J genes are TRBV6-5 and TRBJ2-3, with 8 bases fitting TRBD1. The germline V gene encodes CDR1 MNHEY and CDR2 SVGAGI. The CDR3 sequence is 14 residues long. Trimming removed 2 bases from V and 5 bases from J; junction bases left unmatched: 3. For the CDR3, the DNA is TGTGCCAGCAGTTACCAGGGGGCGGGAGATACGCAGTATTTT. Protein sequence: CASSYQGAGDTQYF.

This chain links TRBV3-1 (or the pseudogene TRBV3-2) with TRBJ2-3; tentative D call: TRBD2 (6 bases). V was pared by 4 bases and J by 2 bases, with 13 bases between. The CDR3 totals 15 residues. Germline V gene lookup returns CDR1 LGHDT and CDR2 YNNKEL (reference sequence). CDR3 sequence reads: CASSLRGLHTDTQYF. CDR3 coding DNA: TGTGCCAGCAGCCTTCGTGGACTACACACAGATACGCAGTATTTT.

CDR3 DNA: TGCGCCAGCAGCTTGGCCATGGGACAGGTAGACGAGCAGTACTTC. It encodes CASSLAMGQVDEQYF. This chain uses TRBV5-1 with TRBJ2-7; 8 bases map to TRBD1. The CDR3 runs to 15 residues. Trimming cost V 0 bases and J 5 bases; bases outside gene matches: 7. The germline V gene has CDR1 SGHRS and CDR2 YFSETQ.

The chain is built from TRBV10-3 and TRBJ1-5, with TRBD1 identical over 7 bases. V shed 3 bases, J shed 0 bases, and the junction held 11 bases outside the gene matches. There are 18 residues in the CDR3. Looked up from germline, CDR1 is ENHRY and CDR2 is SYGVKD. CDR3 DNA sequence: TGTGCCATCAGTGACCCCCGGGGTGGGACAGTTAGCAATCAGCCCCAGCATTTT. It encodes CAISDPRGGTVSNQPQHF.

The CDR3 loop is CASSLVMGSDTEAFF. The CDR3, as DNA: TGTGCCAGCAGCTTAGTTATGGGCTCCGACACTGAAGCTTTCTTT. The chain is built from TRBV7-9 and TRBJ1-1; D gene ambiguous. The V end lost 1 base, the J end lost 3 bases, and 12 bases lay between the germline ends. CDR1 and CDR2 from the germline V gene are SEHNR and FQNEAQ (reference sequence). The CDR3 has 15 amino acids. Full variable domain (remainder filled in from reference TRBV7-9 and TRBJ1-1): DTGVSQNPRHKITKRGQNVTFRCDPISEHNRLYWYRQTLGQGPEFLTYFQNEAQLEKSRLLSDRFSAERPKGSFSTLEIQRTEQGDSAMYLCASSLVMGSDTEAFFGQGTRLTVV.

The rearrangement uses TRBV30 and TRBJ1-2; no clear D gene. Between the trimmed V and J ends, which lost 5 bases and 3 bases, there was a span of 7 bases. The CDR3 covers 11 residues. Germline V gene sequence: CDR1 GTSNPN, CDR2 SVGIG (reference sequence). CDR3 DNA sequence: TGTGCCTGGGATTGGGACTATGGCTACACCTTC. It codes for CAWDWDYGYTF.

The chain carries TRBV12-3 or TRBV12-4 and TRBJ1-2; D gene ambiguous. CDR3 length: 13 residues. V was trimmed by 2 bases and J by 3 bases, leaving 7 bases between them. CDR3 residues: CASSLSEHYGYTF. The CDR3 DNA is TGTGCCAGCAGTTTATCGGAACACTATGGCTACACCTTC.

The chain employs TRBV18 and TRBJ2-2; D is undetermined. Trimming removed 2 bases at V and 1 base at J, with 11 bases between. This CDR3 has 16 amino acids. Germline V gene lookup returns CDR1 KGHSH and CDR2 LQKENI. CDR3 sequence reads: CASSPNVMVNTGELFF. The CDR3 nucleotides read TGTGCCAGCTCACCAAATGTTATGGTGAACACCGGGGAGCTGTTTTTT.

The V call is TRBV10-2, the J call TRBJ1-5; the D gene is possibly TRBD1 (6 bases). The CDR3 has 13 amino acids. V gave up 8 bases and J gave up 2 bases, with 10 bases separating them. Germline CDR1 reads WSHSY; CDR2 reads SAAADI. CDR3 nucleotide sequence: TGCGCCAGCCGGGGGACACGCAATCAGCCCCAGCATTTT. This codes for CASRGTRNQPQHF.

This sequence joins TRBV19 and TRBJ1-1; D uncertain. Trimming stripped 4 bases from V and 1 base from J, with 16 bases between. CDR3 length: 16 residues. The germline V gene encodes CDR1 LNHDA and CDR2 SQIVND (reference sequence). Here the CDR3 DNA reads TGTGCCAGTAGTACTTGGCAAGGCACGGGGAACACTGAAGCTTTCTTT. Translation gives CASSTWQGTGNTEAFF. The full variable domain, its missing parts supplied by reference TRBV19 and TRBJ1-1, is DGGITQSPKYLFRKEGQNVTLSCEQNLNHDAMYWYRQDPGQGLRLIYYSQIVNDFQKGDIAEGYSVSREKKESFPLTVTSAQKNPTAFYLCASSTWQGTGNTEAFFGQGTRLTVV.

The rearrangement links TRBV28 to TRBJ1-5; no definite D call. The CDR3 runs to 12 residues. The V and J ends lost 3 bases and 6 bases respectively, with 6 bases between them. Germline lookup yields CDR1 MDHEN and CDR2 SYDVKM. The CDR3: CASSFRSQPQHF. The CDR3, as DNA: TGTGCCAGCAGTTTCCGAAGTCAGCCCCAGCATTTT.

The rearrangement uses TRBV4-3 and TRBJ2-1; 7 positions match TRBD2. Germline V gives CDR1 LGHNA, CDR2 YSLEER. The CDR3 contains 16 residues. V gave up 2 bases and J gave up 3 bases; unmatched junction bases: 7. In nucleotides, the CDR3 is TGCGCCAGCAGCCAACAGCGGGGTCCTTTCTACAATGAGCAGTTCTTC. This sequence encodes CASSQQRGPFYNEQFF.